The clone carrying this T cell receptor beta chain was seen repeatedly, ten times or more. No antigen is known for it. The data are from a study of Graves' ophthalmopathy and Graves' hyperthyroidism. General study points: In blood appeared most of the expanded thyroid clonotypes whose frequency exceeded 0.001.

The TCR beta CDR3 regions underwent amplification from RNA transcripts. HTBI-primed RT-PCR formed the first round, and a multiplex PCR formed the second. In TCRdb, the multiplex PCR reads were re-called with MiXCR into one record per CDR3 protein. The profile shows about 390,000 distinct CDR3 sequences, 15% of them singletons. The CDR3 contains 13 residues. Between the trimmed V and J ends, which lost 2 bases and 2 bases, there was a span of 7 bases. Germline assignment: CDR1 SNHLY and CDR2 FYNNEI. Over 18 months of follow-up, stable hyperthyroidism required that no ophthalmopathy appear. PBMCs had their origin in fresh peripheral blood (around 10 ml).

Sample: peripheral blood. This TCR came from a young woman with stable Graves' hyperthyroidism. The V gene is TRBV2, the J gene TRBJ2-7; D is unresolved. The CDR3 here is CASSEPFAYEQYF. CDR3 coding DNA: TGTGCCAGCAGTGAACCTTTCGCCTACGAGCAGTACTTC.